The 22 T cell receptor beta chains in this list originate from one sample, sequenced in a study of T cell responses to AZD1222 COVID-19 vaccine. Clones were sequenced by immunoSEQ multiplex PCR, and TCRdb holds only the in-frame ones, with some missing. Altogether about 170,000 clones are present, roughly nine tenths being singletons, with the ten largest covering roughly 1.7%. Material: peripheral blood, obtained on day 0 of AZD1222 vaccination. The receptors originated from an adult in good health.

CDR3 in DNA: TGTGCCAGCCGCCAGTTAGGGGCCTCCTACAATGAGCAGTTCTTC. Translation gives CASRQLGASYNEQFF. This chain uses TRBV6-2 or TRBV6-3 with TRBJ2-1, with a tentative D call TRBD1 (5 bases). Trimming took off 8 bases at V and 0 bases at J, with 14 bases between the two ends. The CDR3 has 15 amino acids. In germline, CDR1 is MNHEY, CDR2 SVGEGT.

The CDR3 region has the DNA TGTGCCTGGAGTGTACCTGGCAATTCACCCCTCCACTTT. Translation gives CAWSVPGNSPLHF. This chain connects TRBV30 to TRBJ1-6; no reliable D call. The V end lost 0 bases, the J end lost 7 bases, and 7 bases lay between the germline ends. Germline CDR1 reads GTSNPN; CDR2 reads SVGIG (reference sequence). The CDR3 extends over 13 amino acids.

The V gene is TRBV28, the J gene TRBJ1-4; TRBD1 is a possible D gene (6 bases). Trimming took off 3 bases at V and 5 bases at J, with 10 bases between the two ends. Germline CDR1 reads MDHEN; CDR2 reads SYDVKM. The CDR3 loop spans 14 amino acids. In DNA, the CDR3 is TGTGCCAGCAGTTTTTCGGGGGCAAATGAAAAACTGTTTTTT. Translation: CASSFSGANEKLFF.

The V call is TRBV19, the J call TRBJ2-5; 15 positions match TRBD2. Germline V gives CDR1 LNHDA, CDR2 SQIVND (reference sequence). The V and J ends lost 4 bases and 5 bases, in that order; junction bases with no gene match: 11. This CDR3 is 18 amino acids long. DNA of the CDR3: TGTGCCAGTAGTAGCCCCCGGACTAGCGGGAGGGCCAAGGAGACCCAGTACTTC. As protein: CASSSPRTSGRAKETQYF.

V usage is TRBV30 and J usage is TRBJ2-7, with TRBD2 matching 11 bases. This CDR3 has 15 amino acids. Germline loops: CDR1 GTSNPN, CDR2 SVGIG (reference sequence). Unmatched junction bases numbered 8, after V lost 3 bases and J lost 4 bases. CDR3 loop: CAWSAGLAEPYEQYF. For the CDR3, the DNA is TGTGCCTGGAGCGCGGGACTAGCGGAGCCATACGAGCAGTACTTC. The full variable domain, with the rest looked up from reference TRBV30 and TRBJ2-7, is SQTIHQWPATLVQPVGSPLSLECTVEGTSNPNLYWYRQAAGRGLQLLFYSVGIGQISSEVPQNLSASRPQDRQFILSSKKLLLSDSGFYLCAWSAGLAEPYEQYFGPGTRLTVT.

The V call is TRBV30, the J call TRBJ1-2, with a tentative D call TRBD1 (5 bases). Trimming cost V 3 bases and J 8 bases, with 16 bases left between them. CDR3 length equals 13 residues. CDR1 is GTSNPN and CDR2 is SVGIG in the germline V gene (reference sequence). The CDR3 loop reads CAWRGVATGGYTF. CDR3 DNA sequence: TGTGCCTGGAGGGGAGTCGCAACAGGAGGCTACACCTTC.

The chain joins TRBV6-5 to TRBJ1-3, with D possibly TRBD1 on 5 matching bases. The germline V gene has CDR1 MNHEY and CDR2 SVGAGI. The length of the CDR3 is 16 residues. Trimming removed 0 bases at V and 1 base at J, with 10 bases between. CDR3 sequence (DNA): TGTGCCAGCAGTTACTCGATCAGGGCTTCTGGAAACACCATATATTTT. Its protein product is CASSYSIRASGNTIYF.

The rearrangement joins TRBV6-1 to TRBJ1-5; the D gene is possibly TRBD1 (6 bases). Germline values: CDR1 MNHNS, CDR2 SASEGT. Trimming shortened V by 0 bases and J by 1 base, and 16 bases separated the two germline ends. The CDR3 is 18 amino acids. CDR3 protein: CASSEAHLRTASNQPQHF. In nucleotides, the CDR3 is TGTGCCAGCAGTGAAGCGCACCTTCGGACAGCAAGCAATCAGCCCCAGCATTTT.

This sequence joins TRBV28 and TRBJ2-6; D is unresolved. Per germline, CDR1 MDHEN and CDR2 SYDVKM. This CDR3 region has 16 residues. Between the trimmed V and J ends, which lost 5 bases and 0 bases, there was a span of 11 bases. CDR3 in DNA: TGTGCCAGCAGTCCCTGGCAGAGCTCTGGGGCCAACGTCCTGACTTTC. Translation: CASSPWQSSGANVLTF.

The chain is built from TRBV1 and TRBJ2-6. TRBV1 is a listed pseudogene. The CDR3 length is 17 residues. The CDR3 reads CTSSQEGCRSGANVLTF. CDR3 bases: TGCACCAGCAGCCAAGAGGGGTGCCGCTCTGGGGCCAACGTCCTGACTTTC.

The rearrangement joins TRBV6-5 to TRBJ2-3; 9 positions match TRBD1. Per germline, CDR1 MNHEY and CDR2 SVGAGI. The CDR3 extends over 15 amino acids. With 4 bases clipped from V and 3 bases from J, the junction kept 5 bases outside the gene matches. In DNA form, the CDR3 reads TGTGCCAGCAGTTCGCGACAGGGGGGTACAGATACGCAGTATTTT. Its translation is CASSSRQGGTDTQYF.

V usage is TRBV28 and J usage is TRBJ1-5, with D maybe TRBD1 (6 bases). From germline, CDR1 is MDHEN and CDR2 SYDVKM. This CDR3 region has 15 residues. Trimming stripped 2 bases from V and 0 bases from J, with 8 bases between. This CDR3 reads CASSLGGLSNQPQHF. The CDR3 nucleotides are TGTGCCAGCAGTTTAGGGGGGCTTAGCAATCAGCCCCAGCATTTT.

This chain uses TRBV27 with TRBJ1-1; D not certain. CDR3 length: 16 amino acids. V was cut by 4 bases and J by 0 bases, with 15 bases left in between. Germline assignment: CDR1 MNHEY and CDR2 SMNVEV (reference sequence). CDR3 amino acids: CASSSGVGLMNTEAFF. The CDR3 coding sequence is TGTGCCAGCAGTTCTGGGGTTGGCCTTATGAACACTGAAGCTTTCTTT.

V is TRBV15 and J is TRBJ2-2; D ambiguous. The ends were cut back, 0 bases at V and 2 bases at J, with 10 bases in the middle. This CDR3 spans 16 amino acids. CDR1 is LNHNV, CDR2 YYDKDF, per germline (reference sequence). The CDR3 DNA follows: TGTGCCACCAGCAGAGATGTCAGGTCAAACACCGGGGAGCTGTTTTTT. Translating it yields CATSRDVRSNTGELFF.

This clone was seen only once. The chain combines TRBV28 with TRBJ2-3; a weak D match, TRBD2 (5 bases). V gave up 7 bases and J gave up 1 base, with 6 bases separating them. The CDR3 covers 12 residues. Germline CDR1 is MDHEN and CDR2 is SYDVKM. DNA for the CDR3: TGTGCCAGCAAGAGGGGCACAGATACGCAGTATTTT. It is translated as CASKRGTDTQYF.

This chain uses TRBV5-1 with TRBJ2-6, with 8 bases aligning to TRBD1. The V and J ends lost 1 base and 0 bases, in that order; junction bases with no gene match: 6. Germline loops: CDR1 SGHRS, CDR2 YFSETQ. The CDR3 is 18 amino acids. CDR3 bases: TGCGCCAGCAGCTTGTGGACAGGGACCAACTCTGGGGCCAACGTCCTGACTTTC. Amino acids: CASSLWTGTNSGANVLTF.

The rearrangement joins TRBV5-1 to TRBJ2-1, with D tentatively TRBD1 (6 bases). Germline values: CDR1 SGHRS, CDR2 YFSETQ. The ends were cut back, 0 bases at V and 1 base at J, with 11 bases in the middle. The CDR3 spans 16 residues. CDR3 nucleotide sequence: TGCGCCAGCAGCTTGGTTACTAGGGGGTCCTACAATGAGCAGTTCTTC. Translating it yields CASSLVTRGSYNEQFF.

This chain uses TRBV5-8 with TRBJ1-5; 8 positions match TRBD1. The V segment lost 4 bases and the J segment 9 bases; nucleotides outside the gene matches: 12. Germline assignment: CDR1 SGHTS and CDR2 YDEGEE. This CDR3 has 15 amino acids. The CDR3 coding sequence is TGTGCCAGCAGCCGACAGGGGCAATTTCTAGGGCCCCAGCATTTT. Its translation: CASSRQGQFLGPQHF.

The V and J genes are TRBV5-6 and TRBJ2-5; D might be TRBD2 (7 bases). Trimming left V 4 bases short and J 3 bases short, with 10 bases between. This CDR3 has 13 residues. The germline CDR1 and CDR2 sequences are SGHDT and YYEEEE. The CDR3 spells CASSGGGEETQYF. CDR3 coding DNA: TGTGCCAGCAGCGGGGGGGGCGAAGAGACCCAGTACTTC.

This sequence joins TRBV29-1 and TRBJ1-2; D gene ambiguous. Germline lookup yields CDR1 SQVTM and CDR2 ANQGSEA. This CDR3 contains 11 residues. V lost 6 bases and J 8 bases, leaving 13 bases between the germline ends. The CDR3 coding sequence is TGCAGCGTCCAACCCAGCTTAGGCTACACCTTC. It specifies CSVQPSLGYTF. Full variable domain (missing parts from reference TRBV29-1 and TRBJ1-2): SAVISQKPSRDICQRGTSLTIQCQVDSQVTMMFWYRQQPGQSLTLIATANQGSEATYESGFVIDKFPISRPNLTFSTLTVSNMSPEDSSIYLCSVQPSLGYTFGSGTRLTVV.

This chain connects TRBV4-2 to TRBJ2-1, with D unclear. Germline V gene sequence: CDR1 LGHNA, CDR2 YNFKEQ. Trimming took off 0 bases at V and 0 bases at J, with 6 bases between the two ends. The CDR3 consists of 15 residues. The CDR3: CASSQEPSSYNEQFF. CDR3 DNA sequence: TGTGCCAGCAGCCAAGAACCCAGCTCCTACAATGAGCAGTTCTTC.

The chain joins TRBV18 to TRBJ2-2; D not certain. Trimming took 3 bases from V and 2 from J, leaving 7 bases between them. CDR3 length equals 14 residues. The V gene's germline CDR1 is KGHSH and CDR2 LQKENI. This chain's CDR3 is CASSPNHNTGELFF. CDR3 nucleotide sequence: TGTGCCAGCTCACCGAACCACAACACCGGGGAGCTGTTTTTT.